A selection of T cell receptor beta chains follows, all from one sample in a study of T-cell reconstitution after alpha-beta-depleted transplantation in children. TCRdb fed the PCR reads into MiXCR, producing one record per CDR3 protein. The table includes about 600,000 distinct CDR3 sequences, under 15% detected once. This specimen consisted of PBMCs, mostly from graft donor cells, obtained 360 days after TCRalphabeta/CD19-depleted stem cell transplant. The receptor source for this set is a male patient between 10 and 17 years old who had a stem cell transplant for acute myeloid leukemia, so the T cells may come from the graft donor. The CDR3 runs from the conserved cysteine through the conserved F or W. The D gene is left open where the match is weak. Clone size is shown for a subset of rows, as once, few, many or a class of expanded clone.

abundance,j_gene,d_gene,v_gene,CDR3aa,CDR3nt
many,TRBJ2-7,TRBD2,TRBV20-1,CSAVPGTTSYEQYF,TGCAGTGCTGTTCCCGGGACTACTTCCTACGAGCAGTACTTC
few,TRBJ1-2,TRBD1,TRBV29-1,CSAQVIYRGPNYGYTF,TGCAGCGCTCAGGTTATCTACAGGGGGCCCAACTATGGCTACACCTTC
few,TRBJ1-3,-,TRBV20-1,CSARDLSGNTIYF,TGCAGTGCCAGAGACCTCTCTGGAAACACCATATATTTT
many,TRBJ2-1,-,TRBV29-1,CSVVITGWNEQFF,TGCAGCGTTGTGATCACAGGGTGGAATGAGCAGTTCTTC
few,TRBJ2-2,TRBD2,TRBV10-3,CAISDRLAGGPGELFF,TGTGCCATCAGTGATAGACTAGCGGGAGGGCCCGGGGAGCTGTTTTTT
many,TRBJ1-4,-,TRBV7-9,CASSLAGREDEKLFF,TGTGCCAGCAGCTTAGCTGGCAGGGAGGATGAAAAACTGTTTTTT
-,TRBJ2-7,-,TRBV20-1,CSARRAVPYEQYF,TGCAGTGCTAGGCGGGCGGTCCCCTACGAGCAGTACTTC
-,TRBJ1-1,-,TRBV4-3,CASSQAPGVSGAFF,TGCGCCAGCAGCCAAGCACCAGGGGTGAGTGGAGCTTTCTTT
few,TRBJ2-1,TRBD2,TRBV28,CASSLRLAGDGLNEQFF,TGTGCCAGCAGTTTACGGCTAGCGGGAGATGGTCTTAATGAGCAGTTCTTC
-,TRBJ2-1,TRBD2,TRBV27,CASSLELAGGGSIYNEQSF,TGTGCCAGCAGTTTAGAACTAGCGGGAGGGGGTTCAATCTACAATGAGCAGTCCTTC
once,TRBJ1-2,TRBD1,TRBV6-5,CASSYSMGTANYGYTF,TGTGCCAGCAGTTACTCGATGGGGACAGCTAACTATGGCTACACCTTC
few,TRBJ2-7,TRBD1,TRBV5-1,CASSFGPGGSYEQYF,TGCGCCAGCAGCTTTGGTCCAGGGGGATCCTACGAGCAGTACTTC
-,TRBJ2-1,-,TRBV4-3,CASSQDIGSGSYNEQFF,TGCGCCAGCAGCCAAGATATTGGGTCCGGCTCCTACAATGAGCAGTTCTTC
few,TRBJ2-2,-,TRBV5-1,CASSLGSRDFGELFF,TGCGCCAGCAGCTTGGGGTCGCGGGACTTCGGGGAGCTGTTTTTT
many,TRBJ2-7,-,TRBV6-6,CASSRTLSHEQYF,TGTGCCAGCAGTAGGACTCTCTCCCACGAGCAGTACTTC
few,TRBJ2-1,TRBD2,TRBV24-1,CATSVYGTSGIGSYNEQFF,TGTGCCACCAGTGTCTACGGGACTAGCGGGATTGGGTCCTACAATGAGCAGTTCTTC
-,TRBJ2-1,TRBD2,TRBV7-8,CASSFHRGLAGVNEQFF,TGTGCCAGCAGCTTTCACCGGGGACTAGCGGGAGTCAATGAGCAGTTCTTC
-,TRBJ1-2,-,TRBV7-2,CASSLVGEGVYGYTF,TGTGCCAGCAGCCTCGTAGGAGAAGGGGTATATGGCTACACCTTC
-,TRBJ2-1,-,TRBV27,CASSSPPRGMGNEQFF,TGTGCCAGCAGCTCCCCACCCCGGGGGATGGGAAATGAGCAGTTCTTC
-,TRBJ1-6,-,TRBV30,CAWSVRGIENSPLHF,TGTGCCTGGAGTGTAAGGGGGATTGAGAATTCACCCCTCCACTTT
few,TRBJ2-5,TRBD2,TRBV7-2,CASRPLAGVGETQYF,TGTGCCAGCAGACCACTAGCGGGAGTTGGTGAGACCCAGTACTTC
few,TRBJ2-1,-,TRBV12-3/TRBV12-4,CASSLSRTRSEQFF,TGTGCCAGCAGTTTATCTAGGACTCGCAGTGAGCAGTTCTTC
-,TRBJ2-5,-,TRBV6-5,CASSLHPQETQYF,TGTGCCAGCAGTTTACACCCCCAAGAGACCCAGTACTTC
few,TRBJ2-2,TRBD2,TRBV20-1,CSARLLGRAAGELFF,TGCAGTGCTAGACTTTTGGGGAGGGCCGCCGGGGAGCTGTTTTTT
-,TRBJ2-3,TRBD2,TRBV20-1,CSAGLAGYEDTQYF,TGCAGTGCCGGACTAGCGGGATATGAAGATACGCAGTATTTT
many,TRBJ2-1,-,TRBV10-3,CAITRAGIIGTYNEQFF,TGTGCCATCACGCGGGCGGGCATCATAGGTACCTACAATGAGCAGTTCTTC
-,TRBJ2-7,-,TRBV7-9,CASNPSEQYF,TGTGCCAGCAACCCCTCGGAGCAGTACTTC
few,TRBJ1-5,-,TRBV30,CAWSVGFNQPQHF,TGTGCCTGGAGTGTGGGGTTTAATCAGCCCCAGCATTTT
few,TRBJ2-7,TRBD2,TRBV12-3/TRBV12-4,CASSGLLAGKLYEQYF,TGTGCCAGCAGCGGTCTACTAGCGGGAAAACTGTACGAGCAGTACTTC
-,TRBJ1-1,-,TRBV5-6,CASSSVGAGEAFF,TGTGCCAGCAGCTCGGTGGGGGCGGGTGAAGCTTTCTTT
few,TRBJ2-7,TRBD1,TRBV4-3,CASSRTQGAVAYEQYF,TGCGCCAGCAGCCGAACGCAGGGGGCTGTCGCCTACGAGCAGTACTTC
-,TRBJ2-1,TRBD2,TRBV11-3,CASSLGRTSALRNYNEQFF,TGTGCCAGCAGCTTAGGACGGACTAGCGCCCTCCGGAATTACAATGAGCAGTTCTTC
-,TRBJ2-7,TRBD1,TRBV19,CASSMPGQGYYEQYF,TGTGCCAGTAGTATGCCGGGACAGGGTTACTACGAGCAGTACTTC
few,TRBJ2-6,-,TRBV6-5,CASSYSSPLTSGANVLTF,TGTGCCAGCAGTTACTCGTCCCCTTTAACCTCTGGGGCCAACGTCCTGACTTTC
few,TRBJ1-3,-,TRBV6-5,CASSYLSGTTRYF,TGTGCCAGCAGTTACTTGTCAGGGACAACTCGATATTTT
many,TRBJ2-5,-,TRBV29-1,CSVVGWGQGGTQETQYF,TGCAGCGTTGTTGGATGGGGGCAGGGGGGAACCCAAGAGACCCAGTACTTC
-,TRBJ2-5,-,TRBV29-1,CSVPRGAWETQYF,TGCAGCGTCCCCAGGGGGGCCTGGGAGACCCAGTACTTC
few,TRBJ2-1,TRBD2,TRBV5-1,CASSLRLAGPTSSYNEQFF,TGCGCCAGCAGCTTGAGGCTAGCGGGACCCACGAGCTCCTACAATGAGCAGTTCTTC
-,TRBJ1-5,-,TRBV7-2,CASSEGLGQPQHF,TGTGCCAGCAGCGAGGGGCTCGGTCAGCCCCAGCATTTT
few,TRBJ2-6,-,TRBV12-3/TRBV12-4,CASSLYRFTPGANVLTF,TGTGCCAGCAGTTTATACAGGTTCACACCTGGGGCCAACGTCCTGACTTTC
-,TRBJ2-5,TRBD2,TRBV3-1,CASSQPQEGERDGETQYF,TGTGCCAGCAGCCAACCCCAGGAGGGAGAGCGGGATGGAGAGACCCAGTACTTC
-,TRBJ2-1,-,TRBV20-1,CSARDYFGSYNEQFF,TGCAGTGCTAGAGATTACTTCGGGAGCTACAATGAGCAGTTCTTC
-,TRBJ2-7,-,TRBV20-1,CSARLSGAYEQYF,TGCAGTGCTAGGTTAAGCGGAGCCTACGAGCAGTACTTC
few,TRBJ2-1,-,TRBV12-3/TRBV12-4,CASSLPPMGVSYNEQFF,TGTGCCAGCAGTTTACCCCCCATGGGTGTTTCCTACAATGAGCAGTTCTTC